The 27 T cell receptor beta chains presented below share a single source sample, sequenced in a study of cytomegalovirus exposure and HLA in healthy donors. The PCR ran on 60 Vbeta and 13 Jbeta primers. Using immunoSEQ multiplex PCR, the repertoire was profiled, and TCRdb retains in-frame clones only, with some absent. The sample holds tens of thousands of clones; roughly 81% are singletons and the top ten take roughly 5.9%. Sequenced sample: PBMCs. The receptor set was obtained from a woman aged 18-29 years in good health and CMV-seropositive.

This chain uses TRBV13 with TRBJ2-5; TRBD1 aligns across 7 bases. V was pared by 2 bases and J by 5 bases, with 2 bases of the junction left unmatched. The CDR3 loop spans 13 amino acids. The germline CDR1 and CDR2 sequences are PRHDT and FYEKMQ (reference sequence). The CDR3 nucleotides read TGTGCCAGCAGCTTAAGGGGGCTGGAGACCCAGTACTTC. Amino acid sequence: CASSLRGLETQYF.

J is TRBJ2-2 and V is TRBV4-2, with D unresolved. The germline V gene has CDR1 LGHNA and CDR2 YNFKEQ. This CDR3 has 14 amino acids. V was pared by 0 bases and J by 1 base, with 3 bases between. CDR3 nucleotide sequence: TGTGCCAGCAGCCAAGATCGGAACACCGGGGAGCTGTTTTTT. Amino acids: CASSQDRNTGELFF.

The chain is built from TRBV6-1 and TRBJ2-7; 12 bases are shared with TRBD2. J gave up 3 bases and V 0 bases, and 0 bases lay outside the gene matches. This CDR3 region has 15 residues. Germline-derived CDR1 and CDR2 are MNHNS and SASEGT. The CDR3 DNA reads as TGTGCCAGCAGTGAAGCGACTAGCGGGAGCTACGAGCAGTACTTC. It encodes CASSEATSGSYEQYF.

This rearrangement joins TRBV6-5 to TRBJ1-2; D gene uncertain. CDR1 is MNHEY, CDR2 SVGAGI, per germline. Trimming removed 5 bases from V and 4 bases from J, with 11 bases in between. The CDR3 totals 13 residues. The CDR3: CASSRGGTYGYTF. CDR3 sequence (DNA): TGTGCCAGCAGTAGAGGAGGCACCTATGGCTACACCTTC.

V usage is TRBV30 and J usage is TRBJ2-7; D perhaps matches TRBD2 (6 bases). This CDR3 contains 13 residues. V was shortened by 1 base and J by 1 base, with 8 bases between the two germline ends. In germline, CDR1 is GTSNPN, CDR2 SVGIG (reference sequence). The CDR3 DNA reads TGTGCCTGGAGTGGGACTATATCCTACGAGCAGTACTTC. As protein: CAWSGTISYEQYF.

The CDR3 DNA reads as TGTGCCAGCAGCGGAGGGACAGGGGGCTACACTGAAGCTTTCTTT. Its translation: CASSGGTGGYTEAFF. The chain has TRBV9 and TRBJ1-1, with 12 bases aligning to TRBD1. V shed 3 bases, J shed 3 bases, and the junction held 3 bases outside the gene matches. Looked up from germline, CDR1 is SGDLS and CDR2 is YYNGEE. The CDR3 loop spans 15 amino acids.

This clone was detected a few times. V gene TRBV6-1 combines with J gene TRBJ2-7; tentatively, D is TRBD1 (7 bases). The CDR3 sequence is 14 residues long. With 7 bases removed from V and 4 bases from J, the gap between germline ends came to 17 bases. The germline gives CDR1 MNHNS, CDR2 SASEGT. The CDR3 spells CASIRRDSVYEQYF. For the CDR3, the DNA is TGTGCCAGCATCCGGAGGGACAGTGTTTACGAGCAGTACTTC.

The J gene is TRBJ1-4, the V gene TRBV27, with 8 bases fitting TRBD1. The CDR3 consists of 14 residues. Per germline, CDR1 MNHEY and CDR2 SMNVEV (reference sequence). V gave up 3 bases and J gave up 8 bases; unmatched junction bases: 5. CDR3 sequence reads: CASSFRGQGEKLFF. In DNA, the CDR3 is TGTGCCAGCAGTTTCAGGGGGCAGGGGGAAAAACTGTTTTTT.

The chain links TRBV15 to TRBJ1-4, with 8 bases aligning to TRBD1. The V gene end was trimmed by 1 base and the J gene end by 8 bases; junction bases not matched to a gene: 6. Per germline, CDR1 LNHNV and CDR2 YYDKDF (reference sequence). The CDR3 is made up of 15 amino acids. This CDR3 reads CATSRVPGTGEKLFF. DNA for the CDR3: TGTGCCACCAGCAGAGTTCCCGGGACAGGAGAAAAACTGTTTTTT.

This clone was seen once. The chain couples TRBV6-6 to TRBJ1-4, with D uncertain. Between the trimmed V and J ends, which lost 0 bases and 8 bases, there was a span of 10 bases. Germline CDR1 reads MNHNY; CDR2 reads SVGAGI (reference sequence). This CDR3 is 14 amino acids long. The CDR3 loop is CASSYSGGGEKLFF. CDR3 nucleotides: TGTGCCAGCAGTTACTCGGGCGGAGGGGAAAAACTGTTTTTT.

The chain recombines TRBV11-2 with TRBJ1-1, with unresolved D. CDR1 and CDR2 (germline): SGHAT, FQNNGV. Trimming left V 0 bases short and J 7 bases short, with 9 bases between. The CDR3 sequence is 13 residues long. The CDR3 nucleotides are TGTGCCAGCAGCTTAGATCTATACGGTGAAGCTTTCTTT. Translating gives CASSLDLYGEAFF.

V is TRBV29-1 and J is TRBJ2-2; 7 positions match TRBD2. Germline assignment: CDR1 SQVTM and CDR2 ANQGSEA. The trim removed 4 bases at V and 4 bases at J, leaving 6 bases unmatched. The CDR3 covers 14 residues. CDR3 coding DNA: TGCAGCGTTGGGTGGGGCGGGGGCACCGGGGAGCTGTTTTTT. Translation gives CSVGWGGGTGELFF.

The V and J genes are TRBV2 and TRBJ2-2, with a weak D call TRBD1 (6 bases). Germline assignment: CDR1 SNHLY and CDR2 FYNNEI. The CDR3 extends over 15 amino acids. Trimming shortened V by 6 bases and J by 2 bases, and 13 bases separated the two germline ends. The CDR3 DNA sequence: TGTGCCAGCAGCTGGACAGAACTTAACACCGGGGAGCTGTTTTTT. Translated: CASSWTELNTGELFF.

The rearrangement joins TRBV5-1 to TRBJ1-6; D may be TRBD1 (6 bases). V shed 4 bases and J shed 5 bases, with 10 bases lying between them. Per the germline V gene, CDR1 is SGHRS and CDR2 is YFSETQ. This CDR3 has 14 residues. CDR3 amino acids: CASSQGQNNSPLHF. In nucleotides, the CDR3 is TGCGCCAGCAGCCAGGGACAAAATAATTCACCCCTCCACTTT.

CDR3 DNA: TGTGCCAGCAGCGCTAGCGGGAGAAGAGGCGGGGAGCTGTTTTTT. This encodes CASSASGRRGGELFF. The genes are TRBV9 and TRBJ2-2; 10 nucleotides line up with TRBD2. The CDR3 has 15 residues. V lost 3 bases and J lost 7; bases outside the gene matches: 6. Germline V gene sequence: CDR1 SGDLS, CDR2 YYNGEE.

The chain carries TRBV5-1 and TRBJ2-1; 13 bases fit TRBD2. The CDR3 extends over 17 amino acids. The junction had 3 bases not matched to a gene; V was cut back by 0 bases and J by 3 bases. The germline V gene encodes CDR1 SGHRS and CDR2 YFSETQ. The CDR3 reads CASSLEGLAGFYNEQFF. The CDR3 region has the DNA TGCGCCAGCAGCTTGGAGGGACTAGCGGGGTTCTACAATGAGCAGTTCTTC. The full variable domain, its missing parts supplied by reference TRBV5-1 and TRBJ2-1, is KAGVTQTPRYLIKTRGQQVTLSCSPISGHRSVSWYQQTPGQGLQFLFEYFSETQRNKGNFPGRFSGRQFSNSRSEMNVSTLELGDSALYLCASSLEGLAGFYNEQFFGPGTRLTVL.

The chain is built from TRBV13 and TRBJ2-7; no clear D gene. V dropped 5 bases and J dropped 1 base, with 3 bases sitting between them. Germline CDR1 and CDR2: PRHDT and FYEKMQ (reference sequence). The CDR3 sequence is 11 residues long. CDR3 bases: TGTGCCAGCAGCCGGTCCTACGAGCAGTACTTC. Its protein product is CASSRSYEQYF. Full variable domain (rest looked up from reference TRBV13 and TRBJ2-7): AAGVIQSPRHLIKEKRETATLKCYPIPRHDTVYWYQQGPGQDPQFLISFYEKMQSDKGSIPDRFSAQQFSDYHSELNMSSLELGDSALYFCASSRSYEQYFGPGTRLTVT.

This clone was seen only once. The chain links TRBV2 to TRBJ2-1; no firm D call. Germline CDR1 and CDR2: SNHLY and FYNNEI. CDR3 length: 12 residues. Trimming took 5 bases from V and 6 from J, leaving 8 bases between them. CDR3 bases: TGTGCCAGCAGTCCTGCTATCAATGAGCAGTTCTTC. It specifies CASSPAINEQFF.

The gene calls are TRBV6-5 and TRBJ2-3; D not certain. The CDR3 has 14 amino acids. V lost 2 bases, J lost 6 bases, and 12 bases lay in between. Germline values: CDR1 MNHEY, CDR2 SVGAGI. The CDR3 region is CASSYDSVVDTQYF. CDR3 sequence (DNA): TGTGCCAGCAGTTACGATTCGGTGGTGGATACGCAGTATTTT.

The chain employs TRBV5-6 and TRBJ2-7; 9 bases align to TRBD1. The CDR3 covers 13 residues. Germline CDR1 and CDR2: SGHDT and YYEEEE. The J segment lost 2 bases and the V segment lost 4 bases, leaving 1 base of the junction unmatched. In nucleotides, the CDR3 is TGTGCCAGCAGCGGGACAGGGCCCTACGAGCAGTACTTC. Its protein product is CASSGTGPYEQYF.

The chain recombines TRBV4-1 with TRBJ2-3, with TRBD2 matching 12 bases. Per germline, CDR1 MGHRA and CDR2 YSYEKL. V dropped 1 base and J dropped 2; count of bases not matched to a gene: 4. The CDR3 has 17 amino acids. CDR3 loop: CASSQVLAGGLTDTQYF. The DNA for the CDR3 is TGCGCCAGCAGCCAAGTACTAGCGGGGGGCCTCACAGATACGCAGTATTTT.

This chain joins TRBV29-1 and TRBJ1-2, with unresolved D. Germline CDR1 and CDR2: SQVTM and ANQGSEA. V lost 3 bases to trimming and J lost 0 bases, with 14 bases between them. This CDR3 spans 15 amino acids. The CDR3 here is CSVEDGRDANYGYTF. CDR3 coding DNA: TGCAGCGTTGAGGATGGGAGAGATGCTAACTATGGCTACACCTTC.

V gene TRBV5-8 combines with J gene TRBJ1-4; TRBD1 might be the D (6 bases). Germline CDR1 and CDR2: SGHTS and YDEGEE. This CDR3 is built from 15 residues. Between the trimmed V and J ends, which lost 3 bases and 7 bases, there was a span of 16 bases. The CDR3 bases are TGTGCCAGCAGCTCTAAACAGGGATCCGGTGAAAAACTGTTTTTT. It translates to CASSSKQGSGEKLFF.

The V call is TRBV7-9, the J call TRBJ2-7, with TRBD2 as a possible D gene (6 bases). V gave up 4 bases and J gave up 1 base, with 14 bases separating them. Germline CDR1 SEHNR, CDR2 FQNEAQ (reference sequence). The CDR3 runs to 15 residues. The CDR3 spells CASSSASDLSYEQYF. The CDR3 DNA sequence: TGTGCCAGCAGCTCAGCTAGCGACCTTTCCTACGAGCAGTACTTC.

V usage is TRBV5-6 and J usage is TRBJ2-1, with D uncertain. CDR1 is SGHDT, CDR2 YYEEEE, per germline. Trimming removed 4 bases at V and 12 bases at J, with 11 bases between. The CDR3 sequence is 11 residues long. The CDR3 DNA reads as TGTGCCAGCAGCATCGCGACGGGGCAGTTCTTC. This encodes CASSIATGQFF.

The count of this clone is one. The V call is TRBV6-6, the J call TRBJ2-5; D may be TRBD2 (6 bases). The CDR3 totals 14 residues. Trimming took 4 bases from V and 6 from J, leaving 15 bases between them. Germline CDR1 and CDR2: MNHNY and SVGAGI (reference sequence). The CDR3 protein is CASSSSAGRKTQYF. DNA of the CDR3: TGTGCCAGCAGTTCCTCGGCAGGGAGGAAGACCCAGTACTTC.

The CDR3 region has the DNA TGTGCCAGCAGCTTTCTCACAGGCTTGAACACTGAAGCTTTCTTT. As protein: CASSFLTGLNTEAFF. The V call is TRBV5-4, the J call TRBJ1-1, with D maybe TRBD1 (5 bases). The ends were cut back, 2 bases at V and 0 bases at J, with 11 bases in the middle. CDR1 is SGHNT and CDR2 is YYREEE in the germline V gene (reference sequence). CDR3 length: 15 residues.